This TCR beta chain was found in a study of blood T cell repertoires in COVID-19. Study-level background: Acute-phase and convalescent COVID-19 samples originated in the United States, Italy and Spain. T cells, B-cell-depleted T cells, or PBMCs supplied cDNA or gDNA.

The CDR3 is 14 residues long. Unmatched junction bases numbered 8, after V lost 9 bases and J lost 3 bases. The germline V gene has CDR1 MNHEY and CDR2 SVGAGI. Authors' analysis steps: Nucleated cell counts were estimated from reference gene primer amplification. Profiling relied on immunoSEQ multiplex PCR, and the TCRdb table lists in-frame clones only, not all of them. V and J calls plus clone size are reproduced from that table; the DNA served to infer D and trimming. The repertoire consists of some 150,000 clones, with more than 65% occurring once and the leading ten covering approximately 9.4%. The sequenced sample was peripheral blood. The chain employs TRBV6-5 and TRBJ2-5, with 9 bases lining up with TRBD1. The clonotype comes from a woman aged 45 to 65 with acute or convalescent COVID-19. CDR3 nucleotides: TGTGCCAGTAGGGACAGGGTATTGGAAGAGACCCAGTACTTC. It codes for CASRDRVLEETQYF.